The present entry profiles one T cell receptor (beta chain) with its context. The ends were cut back, 1 base at V and 5 bases at J, with 16 bases in the middle. The CDR3 is 16 residues long. In germline, CDR1 is SSHAT, CDR2 FNYEAQ (reference sequence). This record belongs to a study of blood T cell repertoires in COVID-19. Original processing notes: For nucleated cells, counts were estimated from reference gene primer amplification. Generated by immunoSEQ multiplex PCR, the TCRdb table keeps only in-frame clones and is missing some. The V and J calls and clone size come from that table; D and trimming were worked out from the DNA. The profile shows 150,000 to 170,000 clones, 76% of them singletons.

The chain couples TRBV7-7 to TRBJ2-3, with D perhaps TRBD2 (6 bases). The sequencing input was peripheral blood. The receptor was isolated from a woman at least 80 years old with acute or convalescent COVID-19. Here the CDR3 reads CASSLEHTAGRDTQYF. The CDR3 bases are TGTGCCAGCAGCTTAGAGCATACGGCGGGGAGAGATACGCAGTATTTT.